The 17 T cell receptor beta chains below all came from one sample that was sequenced in a study of blood T cell repertoires in COVID-19. Profiled with immunoSEQ multiplex PCR; TCRdb holds only in-frame clones, not every one. The table shows approximately 120,000 clones, with 88% occurring only once. Specimen: peripheral blood. Receptor source: a man in his forties or fifties with acute or convalescent COVID-19.

The chain has TRBV25-1 and TRBJ1-2, with D unclear. This CDR3 spans 11 amino acids. V gave up 4 bases and J gave up 4 bases, with 4 bases separating them. Germline CDR1 reads MGHDK; CDR2 reads SYGVNS. The CDR3 nucleotides are TGTGCCAGCAGTGGCGGCTATGGCTACACCTTC. It specifies CASSGGYGYTF.

The chain is built from TRBV27 and TRBJ1-5; weak D call: TRBD1 (6 bases). Trimming took 6 bases from V and 5 from J, leaving 8 bases between them. This CDR3 is 12 amino acids long. CDR1 MNHEY and CDR2 SMNVEV come from the germline V gene (reference sequence). CDR3 nucleotides: TGTGCCAGCAGCACAGGGTATCAGCCCCAGCATTTT. This gives the protein CASSTGYQPQHF.

This chain links TRBV4-1 with TRBJ1-4, with 12 bases that match TRBD1. The CDR3 loop spans 17 amino acids. Germline V lookup: CDR1 MGHRA, CDR2 YSYEKL. Losses at the gene ends were 1 base for V and 6 bases for J; bases not matched to a gene: 6. CDR3 in amino acids: CASSQVGTGGAYEKLFF. DNA for the CDR3: TGCGCCAGCAGCCAAGTTGGGACAGGGGGCGCGTATGAAAAACTGTTTTTT.

The chain recombines TRBV30 with TRBJ1-1; 8 positions match TRBD1. CDR1 GTSNPN and CDR2 SVGIG come from the germline V gene (reference sequence). V shed 2 bases and J 3 bases; nucleotides not matched to a gene: 2. The CDR3 runs to 13 residues. The CDR3 region is CAWSKDRDTEAFF. The DNA of the CDR3 is TGTGCCTGGAGTAAGGACAGGGACACTGAAGCTTTCTTT.

The chain uses TRBV7-9 and TRBJ2-1; D gene unclear. The CDR3 runs to 15 residues. V lost 2 bases and J 1 base, leaving 9 bases between the germline ends. CDR1 is SEHNR and CDR2 is FQNEAQ in the germline V gene (reference sequence). CDR3 amino acids: CASSLPEQSYNEQFF. CDR3 DNA sequence: TGTGCCAGCAGCTTACCCGAACAGTCCTACAATGAGCAGTTCTTC.

The CDR3 region has the DNA TGTGCCAGCAGCCAGGGACTAGCAGAGACCCAGTACTTC. Protein sequence: CASSQGLAETQYF. The chain couples TRBV6-6 to TRBJ2-5, with 9 positions matching TRBD2. Germline CDR1 reads MNHNY; CDR2 reads SVGAGI (reference sequence). The CDR3 sequence is 13 residues long. After removal of 6 bases from V and 4 bases from J, the junction contained 3 bases not matched to a gene.

V gene TRBV11-2 combines with J gene TRBJ2-7; possibly TRBD1 for D (5 bases). The CDR3 sequence is 12 residues long. From germline, CDR1 is SGHAT and CDR2 FQNNGV. V lost 5 bases, J lost 7 bases, and 12 bases lay in between. In DNA form, the CDR3 reads TGTGCCAGCAGCCACCAGGGTCAGGAGCAGTACTTC. As protein: CASSHQGQEQYF.

The gene calls are TRBV2 and TRBJ1-5; D is possibly TRBD1 (5 bases). Trimming left V 4 bases short and J 4 bases short, with 8 bases between. Germline CDR1 reads SNHLY; CDR2 reads FYNNEI. The CDR3 length is 13 residues. The CDR3 loop is CASSGRGNQPQHF. In DNA form, the CDR3 reads TGTGCCAGCAGTGGTCGGGGGAATCAGCCCCAGCATTTT.

The chain is built from TRBV6-5 and TRBJ1-2; D is perhaps TRBD1 (6 bases). The V end lost 5 bases, the J end lost 0 bases, and 10 bases lay between the germline ends. The CDR3 covers 14 residues. Germline assignment: CDR1 MNHEY and CDR2 SVGAGI. CDR3 loop: CASSLDRSNYGYTF. The CDR3 bases are TGTGCCAGCAGTCTCGACAGGTCTAACTATGGCTACACCTTC.

This clone is a singleton in its sample. The rearrangement links TRBV11-2 to TRBJ1-2; TRBD1 agrees at 9 bases. The CDR3 covers 15 residues. From germline, CDR1 is SGHAT and CDR2 FQNNGV. V was pared by 3 bases and J by 5 bases, with 7 bases of the junction left unmatched. The CDR3 nucleotides are TGTGCCAGCAGCTTGTCCCCGGGACAGGGATATGGCTACACCTTC. This gives the protein CASSLSPGQGYGYTF.

The chain employs TRBV10-1 and TRBJ2-2, with D tentatively TRBD1 (5 bases). Germline-derived CDR1 and CDR2 are WNHNN and SYGVQD (reference sequence). The V end lost 8 bases, the J end lost 2 bases, and 15 bases lay between the germline ends. This CDR3 contains 15 residues. As DNA, the CDR3 is TGCGCCAGCTCACCACAGGTCCTAAACACCGGGGAGCTGTTTTTT. Translated: CASSPQVLNTGELFF.

This rearrangement joins TRBV27 to TRBJ1-2, with D possibly TRBD1 on 6 matching bases. The germline V gene has CDR1 MNHEY and CDR2 SMNVEV (reference sequence). The CDR3 loop spans 14 amino acids. V was shortened by 5 bases and J by 8 bases, with 18 bases between the two germline ends. CDR3 sequence reads: CASSLPGGSEGYTF. The CDR3 DNA sequence: TGTGCCAGCAGTCTCCCGGGGGGCTCGGAAGGCTACACCTTC.

The V and J genes are TRBV13 and TRBJ1-5; 7 bases match TRBD1. Germline assignment: CDR1 PRHDT and CDR2 FYEKMQ (reference sequence). Trimming took 0 bases from V and 4 from J; bases not matched to a gene: 3. The CDR3 covers 15 residues. The CDR3 DNA sequence: TGTGCCAGCAGCTTAGGATCGGACAGGAATCAGCCCCAGCATTTT. This codes for CASSLGSDRNQPQHF.

The chain couples TRBV12-3 or TRBV12-4 to TRBJ1-2, with 9 bases matching TRBD1. The V gene end was trimmed by 6 bases and the J gene end by 7 bases; junction bases not matched to a gene: 6. This CDR3 region has 13 residues. The CDR3: CASSGTGYGGYTF. As DNA, the CDR3 is TGTGCCAGCAGCGGGACAGGGTACGGTGGCTACACCTTC.

The chain employs TRBV5-1 and TRBJ2-5, with 7 positions matching TRBD2. Germline CDR1 and CDR2: SGHRS and YFSETQ. CDR3 length: 17 amino acids. V shed 2 bases and J 4 bases; nucleotides not matched to a gene: 14. The CDR3 protein is CASSLESSGGSPETQYF. CDR3 coding DNA: TGCGCCAGCAGCTTAGAATCGAGTGGCGGGAGTCCAGAGACCCAGTACTTC.

This chain uses TRBV5-1 with TRBJ1-5, with 9 bases fitting TRBD1. The CDR3 has 15 residues. Germline-derived CDR1 and CDR2 are SGHRS and YFSETQ. After removal of 2 bases from V and 4 bases from J, the junction contained 4 bases not matched to a gene. The CDR3 coding sequence is TGCGCCAGCAGCTTACAGGGGGCAGGGAATCAGCCCCAGCATTTT. The encoded protein is CASSLQGAGNQPQHF.

This clone was seen more than once but under ten times. CDR3 protein: CATSRQDRAVGQPQHF. The DNA for the CDR3 is TGTGCCACCAGCAGGCAGGACAGGGCGGTAGGTCAGCCCCAGCATTTT. The chain uses TRBV15 and TRBJ1-5, with 8 bases aligning to TRBD1. The CDR3 runs 16 residues. The trim removed 3 bases at V and 6 bases at J, leaving 10 bases unmatched. Per germline, CDR1 LNHNV and CDR2 YYDKDF (reference sequence).